This paragraph covers one T cell receptor beta chain sequence. This sample is part of a study of blood T cell repertoires in COVID-19. With 6 bases clipped from V and 8 bases from J, the junction kept 8 bases outside the gene matches. Germline V gene sequence: CDR1 SGHTA, CDR2 FQGNSA. The CDR3 is made up of 13 amino acids. Using immunoSEQ multiplex PCR, the repertoire was profiled, and TCRdb retains in-frame clones only, with some absent. The profile shows some 130,000 clones, approximately 86% of them singletons. This TCR came from a woman in her seventies with COVID-19, enrolled during active disease. The rearrangement links TRBV7-2 to TRBJ1-2, with 8 bases that match TRBD1. The source material was peripheral blood. The CDR3: CASSSGTGRGYTF. For the CDR3, the DNA is TGTGCCAGCAGTTCCGGGACAGGAAGGGGCTACACCTTC.